Below are 27 T cell receptor beta chains sequenced from a single sample in a study of shared clonotypes between healthy human individuals. TCRdb's table, derived via immunoSEQ multiplex PCR, lists solely in-frame clones and lacks some. The sample has around 2,000,000 clones; 93% are singletons. Positively selected for CCR7, the CD45RO-negative cells used as naive CD8 cells excluded terminally differentiated effector memory CD45RA+ cells. The sample consisted of naive CD8+ T cells from PBMCs. Receptors originate from a man younger than 35 in good health. Some clones in this sample may be carry-over from other donors' samples.

Worth noting for this clone: The same CDR3 arises from other DNA sequences in this sample as well. J is TRBJ1-1 and V is TRBV19; D remains ambiguous. Germline CDR1 and CDR2: LNHDA and SQIVND (reference sequence). The CDR3 contains 14 residues. V lost 3 bases, J lost 0 bases, and 8 bases lay in between. The CDR3 loop reads CASSIRGLNTEAFF. The CDR3 DNA is TGTGCCAGTAGTATCCGGGGTCTGAACACTGAAGCTTTCTTT.

This clone was seen a single time. The CDR3 coding sequence is TGTGCCAGCAGCCGACGTCCTAGTGACAATCAGCCCCAGCATTTT. As protein: CASSRRPSDNQPQHF. The chain carries TRBV7-2 and TRBJ1-5; no clear D gene. The germline V gene has CDR1 SGHTA and CDR2 FQGNSA. The CDR3 is 15 residues long. The ends were cut back, 5 bases at V and 3 bases at J, with 14 bases in the middle.

The chain joins TRBV4-3 to TRBJ2-7, with 9 bases aligning to TRBD2. V lost 0 bases to trimming and J lost 7 bases; unmatched junction nucleotides: 7. Germline-derived CDR1 and CDR2 are LGHNA and YSLEER. The CDR3 covers 15 residues. The CDR3 region has the DNA TGCGCCAGCAGCCAAGATGGACTAGCGCCTGTGGAGCAGTACTTC. Translation: CASSQDGLAPVEQYF.

The J gene is TRBJ1-3, the V gene TRBV9; D gene unclear. Germline V CDR1 and CDR2: SGDLS, YYNGEE. Trimming stripped 4 bases from V and 1 base from J, with 12 bases between. The CDR3 is 15 amino acids. The CDR3: CASSPDGDSGNTIYF. CDR3 DNA: TGTGCCAGCAGCCCCGATGGAGATTCTGGAAACACCATATATTTT.

As concerns this clone: Other nucleotide sequences in the sample specify the same CDR3. In DNA, the CDR3 is TGTGCCAGCAGTTTGGGGCGGGACGAGCAGTACTTC. This codes for CASSLGRDEQYF. The J gene is TRBJ2-7, the V gene TRBV27; D possibly matches TRBD1 or TRBD2 (5 bases each). From germline, CDR1 is MNHEY and CDR2 SMNVEV (reference sequence). V dropped 3 bases and J dropped 5 bases, with 8 bases sitting between them. The CDR3 extends over 12 amino acids.

The chain is built from TRBV7-8 and TRBJ1-3; D not resolved. The CDR3 consists of 13 residues. Germline CDR1 and CDR2: SGHVS and FQNEAQ. V shed 3 bases and J shed 2 bases, with 5 bases lying between them. The CDR3 region is CASSFLTGNTIYF. CDR3 in DNA: TGTGCCAGCAGCTTTTTAACTGGAAACACCATATATTTT.

Points on this clone: At the DNA level, this CDR3 is encoded by other sequences in the same sample as well. V is TRBV7-9 and J is TRBJ2-5; D not resolved. CDR3 length: 12 residues. Germline V gene data show CDR1 as SEHNR and CDR2 as FQNEAQ (reference sequence). Trimming stripped 0 bases from V and 5 bases from J, with 4 bases between. The CDR3 DNA follows: TGTGCCAGCAGCTTAGCTGCGGAGACCCAGTACTTC. Protein product: CASSLAAETQYF.

V usage is TRBV15 and J usage is TRBJ1-1; D is unclear. V lost 0 bases, J lost 4 bases, and 12 bases lay in between. CDR3 length: 15 amino acids. Germline CDR1 and CDR2: LNHNV and YYDKDF (reference sequence). In nucleotides, the CDR3 is TGTGCCACCAGCAGAGATCACCCGGGAGGCACTGAAGCTTTCTTT. As protein: CATSRDHPGGTEAFF.

The CDR3 DNA sequence: TGCGCCAGCAGCTTGGGAGGGGAGCTTGCGAAGGCTTTCTTT. It specifies CASSLGGELAKAFF. V is TRBV5-1 and J is TRBJ1-1, with D maybe TRBD1 (5 bases). The germline gives CDR1 SGHRS, CDR2 YFSETQ. V was cut by 0 bases and J by 11 bases, with 17 bases left in between. This CDR3 comprises 14 residues. Supplemented by reference TRBV5-1 and TRBJ1-1, the full variable domain reads KAGVTQTPRYLIKTRGQQVTLSCSPISGHRSVSWYQQTPGQGLQFLFEYFSETQRNKGNFPGRFSGRQFSNSRSEMNVSTLELGDSALYLCASSLGGELAKAFFGQGTRLTVV.

The chain has TRBV28 and TRBJ2-4; D is unclear. Germline-derived CDR1 and CDR2 are MDHEN and SYDVKM. CDR3 length: 17 residues. Trimming left V 3 bases short and J 1 base short, with 16 bases between. CDR3 loop: CASSFVWASLAKNIQYF. CDR3 coding DNA: TGTGCCAGCAGTTTTGTGTGGGCCAGCCTGGCCAAAAACATTCAGTACTTC.

This clone came up once. This rearrangement joins TRBV5-4 to TRBJ1-2; 9 nucleotides agree with TRBD1. V was clipped by 5 bases and J by 1 base; unmatched bases: 12. CDR3 length equals 17 residues. Germline V gene lookup returns CDR1 SGHNT and CDR2 YYREEE (reference sequence). The CDR3 spells CASSLGQGPQNNYGYTF. CDR3 bases: TGTGCCAGCAGTCTTGGACAGGGGCCCCAAAATAACTATGGCTACACCTTC.

The chain is built from TRBV7-9 and TRBJ2-3; 9 nucleotides align to TRBD2. Trimming cost V 1 base and J 4 bases; bases outside gene matches: 6. Germline CDR1 SEHNR, CDR2 FQNEAQ (reference sequence). The CDR3 runs 16 residues. The CDR3 DNA is TGTGCCAGCAGCTTAGAGTGGCGGGAGGGCTCAGATACGCAGTATTTT. Its protein is CASSLEWREGSDTQYF.

The chain uses TRBV5-1 and TRBJ2-5; 8 nucleotides agree with TRBD1. Looked up from germline, CDR1 is SGHRS and CDR2 is YFSETQ. This CDR3 contains 13 residues. V lost 3 bases, J lost 3 bases, and 1 base stayed unmatched. The CDR3 DNA reads TGCGCCAGCAGCTGGGGACAGGAAGAGACCCAGTACTTC. This gives the protein CASSWGQEETQYF.

Turning to this clone: Other DNA sequences in the sample encode the same CDR3. The chain has TRBV9 and TRBJ1-1; a weak D match, TRBD1 (5 bases). The CDR3 is 14 amino acids. V lost 0 bases, J lost 5 bases, and 11 bases lay in between. Germline V gene lookup returns CDR1 SGDLS and CDR2 YYNGEE. This CDR3 is CASSVGRGRTEAFF. CDR3 coding DNA: TGTGCCAGCAGCGTAGGAAGGGGCCGGACTGAAGCTTTCTTT.

The rearrangement joins TRBV6-5 to TRBJ2-7, with D possibly being TRBD2 (5 bases). The V gene lost 2 bases and the J gene lost 4 bases, with 12 bases spanning the gap. The CDR3 loop spans 14 amino acids. Germline-derived CDR1 and CDR2 are MNHEY and SVGAGI. CDR3 protein: CASSYTRRGYEQYF. The CDR3 coding sequence is TGTGCCAGCAGTTACACTCGACGGGGTTACGAGCAGTACTTC.

V is TRBV19 and J is TRBJ2-3; 11 nucleotides align to TRBD1. This CDR3 has 15 residues. Germline V gene sequence: CDR1 LNHDA, CDR2 SQIVND (reference sequence). Trimming took 4 bases from V and 3 from J; bases not matched to a gene: 3. The CDR3 nucleotides are TGTGCCAGTAGTAGGACAGGGGGCGCGACAGATACGCAGTATTTT. It codes for CASSRTGGATDTQYF.

This rearrangement joins TRBV6-4 to TRBJ2-5; TRBD2 matches 7 bases. V lost 4 bases to trimming and J lost 2 bases; unmatched junction nucleotides: 13. Germline CDR1 is MRHNA and CDR2 is SNTAGT. The CDR3 contains 17 residues. The DNA of the CDR3 is TGTGCCAGCAGTGTGCCCCTAGCGGAGAGACAGCAAGAGACCCAGTACTTC. Translation: CASSVPLAERQQETQYF.

This chain connects TRBV4-1 to TRBJ2-2; no reliable D call. V shed 0 bases and J shed 0 bases, with 17 bases lying between them. Germline CDR1 and CDR2: MGHRA and YSYEKL. This CDR3 has 19 residues. The CDR3 region has the DNA TGCGCCAGCAGCCAAGAACTCTGGACGGTTTTTTCGAACACCGGGGAGCTGTTTTTT. Amino acids: CASSQELWTVFSNTGELFF.

The chain is built from TRBV19 and TRBJ1-5; D gene unclear. Trimming took off 0 bases at V and 0 bases at J, with 6 bases between the two ends. The CDR3 has 15 amino acids. Germline loops: CDR1 LNHDA, CDR2 SQIVND (reference sequence). CDR3 loop: CASSIDPGSNQPQHF. The CDR3 DNA follows: TGTGCCAGTAGTATAGATCCGGGTAGCAATCAGCCCCAGCATTTT.

The table lists this clone with a count of one. This same CDR3 is encoded by further DNA sequences in the sample. This chain joins TRBV9 and TRBJ2-3, with 10 bases aligning to TRBD1. CDR1 SGDLS and CDR2 YYNGEE come from the germline V gene. The CDR3 totals 15 residues. V shed 3 bases, J shed 4 bases, and the junction held 5 bases outside the gene matches. The CDR3 region is CASSEGQGTPDTQYF. In DNA, the CDR3 is TGTGCCAGCAGCGAGGGACAGGGGACGCCAGATACGCAGTATTTT.

The chain links TRBV7-8 to TRBJ2-7; 11 nucleotides align to TRBD1. The CDR3 totals 15 residues. Germline CDR1 SGHVS, CDR2 FQNEAQ. Trimming removed 5 bases from V and 7 bases from J; junction bases left unmatched: 10. CDR3 nucleotide sequence: TGTGCCAGCAGCACCAGGACAGGGGGCTGGAAAGAGCAGTACTTC. It specifies CASSTRTGGWKEQYF.

The chain recombines TRBV20-1 with TRBJ2-7; no firm D call. Trimming removed 0 bases at V and 6 bases at J, with 6 bases between. This CDR3 comprises 11 residues. Germline CDR1 reads DFQATT; CDR2 reads SNEGSKA (reference sequence). Here the CDR3 reads CSARDPPEQYF. The CDR3, as DNA: TGCAGTGCTAGAGATCCCCCCGAGCAGTACTTC.

Concerning this clone: Within the sample, other DNA sequences also encode this same CDR3. This chain links TRBV27 with TRBJ2-7; D gene unclear. The CDR3 extends over 13 amino acids. Germline V gene lookup returns CDR1 MNHEY and CDR2 SMNVEV (reference sequence). V lost 6 bases and J 2 bases, leaving 11 bases between the germline ends. The CDR3 DNA reads TGTGCCAGCAGCCCACGGGTCGCCTACGAGCAGTACTTC. It codes for CASSPRVAYEQYF.

Details on this clone: Other DNA variants within this sample encode the same CDR3. CDR3 protein: CASSLRQGSYNEQFF. For the CDR3, the DNA is TGTGCCAGCAGCTTAAGGCAGGGCTCCTACAATGAGCAGTTCTTC. The V and J genes are TRBV11-2 and TRBJ2-1, with D possibly being TRBD1 (5 bases). Trimming removed 2 bases from V and 0 bases from J, with 8 bases in between. CDR1 is SGHAT and CDR2 is FQNNGV in the germline V gene. The CDR3 extends over 15 amino acids.

This clone was observed a handful of times. The chain uses TRBV27 and TRBJ2-2; D could derive from TRBD1 or TRBD2 (5 bases each). Trimming took off 5 bases at V and 4 bases at J, with 11 bases between the two ends. Germline V gives CDR1 MNHEY, CDR2 SMNVEV (reference sequence). This CDR3 has 14 residues. The CDR3 is CASSGHGTTGELFF. DNA for the CDR3: TGTGCCAGCAGTGGTCACGGGACCACCGGGGAGCTGTTTTTT.

The chain carries TRBV10-3 and TRBJ1-4; 7 nucleotides agree with TRBD1. Germline V gene lookup returns CDR1 ENHRY and CDR2 SYGVKD. The ends lost 8 bases at V and 5 bases at J; junction bases unmatched: 5. This CDR3 is 13 amino acids long. DNA for the CDR3: TGTGCCATCGCCGGGACAGCGAATGAAAAACTGTTTTTT. Translation: CAIAGTANEKLFF.

This chain links TRBV6-1 with TRBJ2-7; D gene unclear. CDR1 is MNHNS and CDR2 is SASEGT in the germline V gene. Trimming stripped 7 bases from V and 3 bases from J, with 10 bases between. The CDR3 length is 12 residues. This CDR3 is CASTWAGYEQYF. CDR3 nucleotides: TGTGCCAGCACTTGGGCTGGCTACGAGCAGTACTTC.